A selection of T cell receptor beta chains follows, all from one sample in a study of human T cells and chemical hapten exposure. TCRdb fed the RACE reads into MiXCR, producing one record per CDR3 protein. The table records over 65,000 distinct CDR3 sequences, roughly 10% of them present only once. Material: whole blood, obtained in connection with sensitization to the hapten diphenylcyclopropenone (DPC). Every receptor here comes from a woman aged 45-60 years with alopecia areata. Some clones in this sample may be carry-over from other donors' samples. Each CDR3 is given with its conserved first and last residue. Fields, in order: J gene, D gene, clone size, V gene, CDR3 protein, CDR3 DNA. The D gene is left open where the match is weak. Clone size, where shown, is once, few, many, or a class for clones that have expanded.

J gene: TRBJ2-7
D gene: TRBD1
clone size: -
V gene: TRBV28
CDR3 protein: CASSLSQGAYEQYF
CDR3 DNA: TGTGCCAGCAGTTTGAGTCAGGGGGCTTACGAGCAGTACTTC

J gene: TRBJ2-5
D gene: TRBD2
clone size: -
V gene: TRBV3-1
CDR3 protein: CASSPSSQGLAIETQYF
CDR3 DNA: TGTGCCAGCAGCCCAAGCAGTCAGGGACTAGCAATTGAGACCCAGTACTTC

J gene: TRBJ2-1
D gene: TRBD2
clone size: many
V gene: TRBV28
CDR3 protein: CASGNSGVYNEQFF
CDR3 DNA: TGTGCCAGCGGAAATAGCGGGGTCTACAATGAGCAGTTCTTC

J gene: TRBJ2-1
D gene: TRBD1
clone size: many
V gene: TRBV29-1
CDR3 protein: CSVSDRVNEQFF
CDR3 DNA: TGCAGCGTTAGCGACAGGGTCAATGAGCAGTTCTTC

J gene: TRBJ1-5
D gene: -
clone size: many
V gene: TRBV12-3/TRBV12-4
CDR3 protein: CASSLVQDQPQHF
CDR3 DNA: TGTGCCAGCAGTCTAGTTCAAGATCAGCCCCAGCATTTT

J gene: TRBJ2-7
D gene: TRBD2
clone size: -
V gene: TRBV28
CDR3 protein: CASSTPPGTSSYEQYF
CDR3 DNA: TGTGCCAGCAGTACACCCCCCGGGACTAGCTCCTACGAGCAGTACTTC

J gene: TRBJ2-7
D gene: -
clone size: few
V gene: TRBV29-1
CDR3 protein: CSVVSAPAGHTYEQYF
CDR3 DNA: TGCAGCGTTGTTAGTGCCCCCGCGGGACACACCTACGAGCAGTACTTC

J gene: TRBJ2-5
D gene: TRBD1
clone size: few
V gene: TRBV7-7
CDR3 protein: CASSVGQGNQETQYF
CDR3 DNA: TGTGCCAGCAGCGTCGGACAGGGAAACCAAGAGACCCAGTACTTC

J gene: TRBJ2-3
D gene: -
clone size: -
V gene: TRBV7-2
CDR3 protein: CASSLWGGGSSTDTQYF
CDR3 DNA: TGTGCCAGCAGCTTATGGGGCGGGGGCTCTAGCACAGATACGCAGTATTTT

J gene: TRBJ1-5
D gene: -
clone size: many
V gene: TRBV10-3
CDR3 protein: CAISGGGGQPQHF
CDR3 DNA: TGTGCCATCAGTGGGGGCGGCGGACAGCCCCAGCATTTT

J gene: TRBJ2-1
D gene: TRBD2
clone size: -
V gene: TRBV18
CDR3 protein: CASSPSGGSSYNEQFF
CDR3 DNA: TGTGCCAGCTCACCCTCGGGGGGTAGCTCCTACAATGAGCAGTTCTTC

J gene: TRBJ2-3
D gene: TRBD1
clone size: many
V gene: TRBV11-3
CDR3 protein: CASSRTGGLADTQYF
CDR3 DNA: TGTGCCAGCAGCCGGACAGGGGGCCTGGCAGATACGCAGTATTTT

J gene: TRBJ2-7
D gene: -
clone size: -
V gene: TRBV15
CDR3 protein: CATSRARAGAGEQYF
CDR3 DNA: TGTGCCACCAGCAGAGCCCGCGCTGGGGCGGGAGAGCAGTACTTC

J gene: TRBJ2-1
D gene: TRBD1
clone size: -
V gene: TRBV20-1
CDR3 protein: CSAFDRGAYNEQFF
CDR3 DNA: TGCAGTGCTTTCGACAGGGGAGCCTACAATGAGCAGTTCTTC

J gene: TRBJ2-1
D gene: TRBD1
clone size: many
V gene: TRBV27
CDR3 protein: CASSFSGTVYNEQFF
CDR3 DNA: TGTGCCAGCAGTTTTTCCGGGACAGTCTACAATGAGCAGTTCTTC

J gene: TRBJ1-1
D gene: -
clone size: few
V gene: TRBV7-8
CDR3 protein: CASSRDKAFF
CDR3 DNA: TGTGCCAGCAGCCGGGACAAAGCTTTCTTT

J gene: TRBJ1-2
D gene: -
clone size: few
V gene: TRBV6-5
CDR3 protein: CASSYREDSGGYTF
CDR3 DNA: TGTGCCAGCAGTTACCGGGAGGACTCTGGAGGCTACACCTTC

J gene: TRBJ1-1
D gene: -
clone size: many
V gene: TRBV12-3/TRBV12-4
CDR3 protein: CASRRTDLEAFF
CDR3 DNA: TGTGCCAGCAGACGGACAGATCTTGAAGCTTTCTTT

J gene: TRBJ2-7
D gene: -
clone size: many
V gene: TRBV28
CDR3 protein: CASRNNQLGYEQYF
CDR3 DNA: TGTGCCAGCAGAAACAACCAACTGGGCTACGAGCAGTACTTC